This T cell receptor (beta chain) was obtained from a study of response to subunit inactivated influenza vaccine. MiXCR was run by TCRdb on the RT-PCR reads, yielding one entry per CDR3 protein. The sample holds around 540,000 distinct CDR3 sequences, approximately 12% seen once. The germline CDR1 and CDR2 sequences are ENHRY and SYGVKD. This CDR3 spans 15 amino acids. General observations from the study: Each seasonal flu vaccination may recruit only limited new T cells, authors suggested.

Comment on this clonotype: The target antigen is unknown.

V usage is TRBV10-3 and J usage is TRBJ2-7; D is uncertain. The sample was PBMCs from blood, taken on the day of vaccination. The clonotype originates from a man in his fifties who received an inactivated influenza vaccine. In DNA, the CDR3 is TGTGTCATTCGACCCGCCCAGGCAGCTTGGCGCGAGCAGTACTTC. Residues: CVIRPAQAAWREQYF.